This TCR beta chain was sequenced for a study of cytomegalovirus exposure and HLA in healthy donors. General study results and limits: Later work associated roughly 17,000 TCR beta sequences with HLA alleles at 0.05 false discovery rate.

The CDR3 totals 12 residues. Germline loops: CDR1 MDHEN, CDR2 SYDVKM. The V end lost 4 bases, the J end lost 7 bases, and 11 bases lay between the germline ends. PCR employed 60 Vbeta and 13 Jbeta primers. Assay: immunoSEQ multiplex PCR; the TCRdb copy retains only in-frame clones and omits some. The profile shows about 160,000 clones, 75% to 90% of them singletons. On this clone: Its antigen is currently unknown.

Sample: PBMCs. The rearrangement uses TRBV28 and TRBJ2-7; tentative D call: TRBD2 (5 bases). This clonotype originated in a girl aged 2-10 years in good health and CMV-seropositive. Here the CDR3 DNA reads TGTGCCAGCAGTTGGACTGTTCGGGAGCAGTACTTC. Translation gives CASSWTVREQYF. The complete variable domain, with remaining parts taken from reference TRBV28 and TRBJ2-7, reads DVKVTQSSRYLVKRTGEKVFLECVQDMDHENMFWYRQDPGLGLRLIYFSYDVKMKEKGDIPEGYSVSREKKERFSLILESASTNQTSMYLCASSWTVREQYFGPGTRLTVT.